This TCR beta chain comes out of a study of cytomegalovirus exposure and HLA in healthy donors. On the study more broadly: The same platform was used for the 90 to 150 validation repertoires as for the roughly 670 first-cohort repertoires, as reported in a later analysis.

Produced via immunoSEQ multiplex PCR; TCRdb's table is partial and in-frame only. The sample consists of some 78,000 clones, 90% to 97% of them appearing once. Unmatched junction bases numbered 5, after V lost 5 bases and J lost 8 bases. The CDR3 spans 13 residues. Germline-derived CDR1 and CDR2 are MNHEY and SMNVEV (reference sequence). Comments on this clone: The antigen is unknown.

Regarding the study as a whole: Through in vitro validation, a few CMV-associated chains were shown to be specific for CMV antigens. The study recorded 164 TCR beta chains that were cytomegalovirus-associated. Usually a TCR sequence was rare, but some public TCRs were found in many donors.

J is TRBJ2-3 and V is TRBV27, with TRBD2 identical over 9 bases. The sequence came from a man younger than 35 in good health and CMV-seropositive. Sequencing was performed on PBMCs. CDR3 nucleotide sequence: TGTGCCAGCAGTGCGACTAGCGGTAGTACGCAGTATTTT. As protein: CASSATSGSTQYF.